This T cell receptor beta chain was found in a study of blood T cell repertoires in COVID-19. Some clones are missing from TCRdb's copy, which holds only in-frame ones; the method was immunoSEQ multiplex PCR. The data contain 70,000 or so clones, 85% to 90% of them singletons. This clonotype was sampled from a man between 65 and 80 years old with active COVID-19. The specimen was peripheral blood.

For the CDR3, the DNA is TGTGCCAGCTCACCACGTGAGACAGGGGGCGCGGCGGGGGAGCTGTTTTTT. Translated, it gives CASSPRETGGAAGELFF. The V gene is TRBV18, the J gene TRBJ2-2; 10 bases fit TRBD1. J was trimmed by 8 bases and V by 1 base; bases with no gene match: 10. The germline V gene encodes CDR1 KGHSH and CDR2 LQKENI. The CDR3 has 17 residues.